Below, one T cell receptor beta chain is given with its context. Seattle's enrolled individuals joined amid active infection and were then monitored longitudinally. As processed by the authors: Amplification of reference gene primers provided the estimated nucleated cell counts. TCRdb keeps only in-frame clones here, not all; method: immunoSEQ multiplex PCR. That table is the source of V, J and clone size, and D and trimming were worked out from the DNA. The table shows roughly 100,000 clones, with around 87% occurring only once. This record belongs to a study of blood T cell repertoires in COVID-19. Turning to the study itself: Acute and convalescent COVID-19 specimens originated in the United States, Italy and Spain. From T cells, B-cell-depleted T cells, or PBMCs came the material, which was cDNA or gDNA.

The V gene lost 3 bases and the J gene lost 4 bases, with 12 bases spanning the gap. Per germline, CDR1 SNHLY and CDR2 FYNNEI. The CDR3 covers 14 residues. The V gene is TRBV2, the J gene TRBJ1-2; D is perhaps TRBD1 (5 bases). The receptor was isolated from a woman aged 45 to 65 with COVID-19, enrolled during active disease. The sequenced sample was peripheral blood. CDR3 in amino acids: CASSEQGIGYGYTF. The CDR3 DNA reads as TGTGCCAGCAGTGAGCAGGGCATCGGCTATGGCTACACCTTC.